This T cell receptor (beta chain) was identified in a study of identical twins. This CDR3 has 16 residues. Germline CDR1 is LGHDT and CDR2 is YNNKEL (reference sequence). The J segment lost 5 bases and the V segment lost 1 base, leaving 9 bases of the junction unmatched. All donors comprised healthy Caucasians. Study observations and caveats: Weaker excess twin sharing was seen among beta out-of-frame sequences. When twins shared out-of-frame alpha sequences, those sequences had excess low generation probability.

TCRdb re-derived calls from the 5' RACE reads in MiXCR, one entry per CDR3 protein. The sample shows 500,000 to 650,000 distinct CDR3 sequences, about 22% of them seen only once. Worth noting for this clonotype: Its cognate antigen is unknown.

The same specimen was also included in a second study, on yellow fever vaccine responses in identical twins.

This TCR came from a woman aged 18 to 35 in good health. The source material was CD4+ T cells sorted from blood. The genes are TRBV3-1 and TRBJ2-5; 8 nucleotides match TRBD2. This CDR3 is CASSQGVGRAPETQYF. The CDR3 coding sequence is TGTGCCAGCAGCCAAGGGGTCGGGAGGGCCCCGGAGACCCAGTACTTC.